These 20 T cell receptor beta chains were sequenced from one sample in a study of T cell changes during pregnancy in multiple sclerosis. The data were produced by immunoSEQ multiplex PCR, yet TCRdb's version contains in-frame clones alone and is incomplete. The sample records about 84,000 clones, roughly 94% being singletons. The source was peripheral blood, collected in the second trimester of pregnancy. The receptors were sampled from a female donor in good health, enrolled as a control in a pregnancy study.

The gene calls are TRBV6-4 and TRBJ2-7, with 9 bases aligning to TRBD1. Germline loops: CDR1 MRHNA, CDR2 SNTAGT. The V gene end was trimmed by 5 bases and the J gene end by 2 bases; junction bases not matched to a gene: 7. This CDR3 comprises 15 residues. The CDR3: CASSREGQGPYEQYF. The CDR3 coding sequence is TGTGCCAGCAGTAGGGAGGGACAGGGACCCTACGAGCAGTACTTC.

The rearrangement uses TRBV19 and TRBJ2-1; 9 nucleotides agree with TRBD1. Per germline, CDR1 LNHDA and CDR2 SQIVND (reference sequence). The CDR3 has 18 amino acids. The trim removed 6 bases at V and 0 bases at J, leaving 12 bases unmatched. The CDR3 DNA follows: TGTGCCAGTAGGGAGGGACAGGGCCTAGTTAGCTCCTACAATGAGCAGTTCTTC. Amino acids: CASREGQGLVSSYNEQFF.

The rearrangement uses TRBV5-4 and TRBJ2-1; D might be TRBD2 (5 bases). Germline CDR1 SGHNT, CDR2 YYREEE (reference sequence). Between the trimmed V and J ends, which lost 0 bases and 7 bases, there was a span of 11 bases. The length of the CDR3 is 14 residues. The CDR3: CASSLEVSGNEQFF. CDR3 nucleotides: TGTGCCAGCAGCTTGGAAGTGTCGGGGAATGAGCAGTTCTTC.

The V gene is TRBV19, the J gene TRBJ1-2, with unresolved D. Germline V gene data show CDR1 as LNHDA and CDR2 as SQIVND (reference sequence). Trimming cost V 2 bases and J 8 bases, with 18 bases left between them. This CDR3 has 15 residues. The CDR3 DNA is TGTGCCAGTAGTATATTGGCGGTCCGGTCGGCGGGCTACACCTTC. This gives the protein CASSILAVRSAGYTF.

This sequence joins TRBV5-1 and TRBJ2-5; 16 bases are shared with TRBD2. The CDR3 loop spans 16 amino acids. Germline V gene lookup returns CDR1 SGHRS and CDR2 YFSETQ. J gave up 2 bases and V 5 bases, and 3 bases lay outside the gene matches. DNA of the CDR3: TGCGCCAGCAGATCGGGACTAGCGGGAGGGCAAGAGACCCAGTACTTC. As protein: CASRSGLAGGQETQYF.

This chain connects TRBV7-9 to TRBJ2-5; 10 bases match TRBD1. The CDR3 is made up of 15 amino acids. With V trimmed by 3 bases and J by 5 bases, 6 bases remained unmatched. Germline lookup yields CDR1 SEHNR and CDR2 FQNEAQ (reference sequence). This CDR3 is CASSFVTGGGETQYF. The CDR3 nucleotides read TGTGCCAGCAGCTTCGTGACAGGGGGCGGCGAGACCCAGTACTTC.

This sequence joins TRBV27 and TRBJ2-1; 8 bases map to TRBD2. Germline CDR1 and CDR2: MNHEY and SMNVEV (reference sequence). The CDR3 consists of 17 residues. The J segment lost 4 bases and the V segment lost 2 bases, leaving 10 bases of the junction unmatched. CDR3 region: CASSLGPGGGRYNEQFF. CDR3 DNA: TGTGCCAGCAGTTTAGGGCCGGGAGGGGGTCGTTACAATGAGCAGTTCTTC.

The rearrangement joins TRBV28 to TRBJ2-7; 12 bases map to TRBD2. V dropped 3 bases and J dropped 8; count of bases not matched to a gene: 11. The CDR3 extends over 16 amino acids. CDR1 and CDR2 (germline): MDHEN, SYDVKM. CDR3 DNA sequence: TGTGCCAGCAGTTTGACTAGCGGGAGTACACCTCTACAGCAGTACTTC. It translates to CASSLTSGSTPLQQYF.

The rearrangement joins TRBV18 to TRBJ2-7; D gene uncertain. The CDR3 is 14 amino acids. The germline V and J ends were trimmed by 3 bases and 2 bases, with 11 bases remaining between them. Germline CDR1 and CDR2: KGHSH and LQKENI. CDR3 amino acids: CASSPLSAAYEQYF. CDR3 coding DNA: TGTGCCAGCTCACCTCTAAGCGCTGCCTACGAGCAGTACTTC.

J is TRBJ2-7 and V is TRBV11-2; D possibly corresponds to TRBD1 (6 bases). CDR3 length equals 15 residues. Germline lookup yields CDR1 SGHAT and CDR2 FQNNGV. The ends were cut back, 5 bases at V and 2 bases at J, with 16 bases in the middle. The CDR3 is CASSPEGDGAYEQYF. The CDR3 DNA follows: TGTGCCAGCAGCCCCGAGGGGGACGGAGCCTACGAGCAGTACTTC.

The chain is built from TRBV11-3 and TRBJ2-1; D gene uncertain. The CDR3 sequence is 13 residues long. Germline CDR1 SGHNT, CDR2 YENEEA. V lost 4 bases and J 10 bases, leaving 14 bases between the germline ends. CDR3 DNA: TGTGCCAGCAGCTCCTTGTCGAGTAACGAGCAGTTCTTC. Its translation is CASSSLSSNEQFF.

This rearrangement joins TRBV5-4 to TRBJ2-7; no reliable D call. Germline lookup yields CDR1 SGHNT and CDR2 YYREEE (reference sequence). Trimming cost V 2 bases and J 5 bases, with 11 bases left between them. The CDR3 is made up of 13 amino acids. CDR3 DNA sequence: TGTGCCAGCAGCTTACTCGGCGGAAACGAGCAGTACTTC. This gives the protein CASSLLGGNEQYF.

This chain links TRBV6-5 with TRBJ2-7; the D gene is possibly TRBD1 (5 bases). The CDR3 totals 15 residues. The germline V gene has CDR1 MNHEY and CDR2 SVGAGI. V was cut by 4 bases and J by 3 bases, with 16 bases left in between. For the CDR3, the DNA is TGTGCCAGCAGTTGGTCGACAGAAAGCTACTACGAGCAGTACTTC. This sequence encodes CASSWSTESYYEQYF.

This clone was observed once. CDR3 bases: TGTGCCAGCAGCGCGGGACAGGGCAATGAGCAGTTCTTC. Amino acid sequence: CASSAGQGNEQFF. The V call is TRBV5-4, the J call TRBJ2-1, with TRBD1 identical over 9 bases. The junction had 2 bases not matched to a gene; V was cut back by 4 bases and J by 6 bases. Germline V lookup: CDR1 SGHNT, CDR2 YYREEE (reference sequence). The CDR3 extends over 13 amino acids.

The chain joins TRBV19 to TRBJ2-7; 8 bases align to TRBD2. Losses at the gene ends were 6 bases for V and 6 bases for J; bases not matched to a gene: 7. CDR3 length: 13 amino acids. Germline values: CDR1 LNHDA, CDR2 SQIVND (reference sequence). CDR3 nucleotides: TGTGCCAGTAGAAGTGGGACTAGTCCCGAGCAGTACTTC. The encoded protein is CASRSGTSPEQYF.

This clone appeared a single time. V usage is TRBV5-8 and J usage is TRBJ1-2; D perhaps matches TRBD1 (5 bases). The germline V and J ends were trimmed by 1 base and 2 bases, with 12 bases remaining between them. From germline, CDR1 is SGHTS and CDR2 YDEGEE. This CDR3 has 15 residues. As DNA, the CDR3 is TGTGCCAGCAGCTTGCGGACACTACTAAACTATGGCTACACCTTC. It translates to CASSLRTLLNYGYTF. Together with reference TRBV5-8 and TRBJ1-2, the CDR3 gives the full variable domain: EAGVTQSPTHLIKTRGQQATLRCSPISGHTSVYWYQQALGLGLQFLLWYDEGEERNRGNFPPRFSGRQFPNYSSELNVNALELEDSALYLCASSLRTLLNYGYTFGSGTRLTVV.

The chain joins TRBV2 to TRBJ1-5, with unresolved D. The CDR3 is 13 residues long. Germline V lookup: CDR1 SNHLY, CDR2 FYNNEI. Trimming took off 5 bases at V and 7 bases at J, with 12 bases between the two ends. DNA for the CDR3: TGTGCCAGCAGTCTCCAGGTTGGACAGCCCCAGCATTTT. It is translated as CASSLQVGQPQHF.

The chain's CDR3 is CASSFGGSTDTQYF. The CDR3 nucleotides are TGTGCCAGCAGCTTCGGGGGGAGCACAGATACGCAGTATTTT. This chain joins TRBV11-3 and TRBJ2-3, with 7 positions matching TRBD2. The trim removed 3 bases at V and 0 bases at J, leaving 0 bases unmatched. This CDR3 is 14 amino acids long. Germline V gene lookup returns CDR1 SGHNT and CDR2 YENEEA.

The genes are TRBV7-8 and TRBJ2-7; D may be TRBD1 (8 bases). V shed 3 bases and J shed 6 bases, with 15 bases lying between them. The CDR3 is 14 amino acids. Germline lookup yields CDR1 SGHVS and CDR2 FQNEAQ. The CDR3 spells CASSFTGGDAEQYF. The CDR3 DNA reads as TGTGCCAGCAGCTTTACAGGGGGGGACGCCGAGCAGTACTTC.

The chain employs TRBV27 and TRBJ2-3; the match to TRBD1 covers 8 bases. Germline loops: CDR1 MNHEY, CDR2 SMNVEV (reference sequence). The V and J ends lost 4 bases and 3 bases, in that order; junction bases with no gene match: 3. The CDR3 has 14 residues. Here the CDR3 reads CASSWTGRTDTQYF. In DNA, the CDR3 is TGTGCCAGCAGTTGGACAGGGAGAACAGATACGCAGTATTTT.